This TCR beta chain comes out of a study of CD4 T cells in relation to SARS-CoV-2 and coronaviruses (dated by TCRdb to the early 2020s). Concerning the study at large: HLA restriction was mapped for shared crossreactive spike epitopes using patient-derived lymphoblastoid cell lines. The study assessed, at the TCR clonotype level, memory CD4+ T cell crossreactivity between SARS-CoV-2 and common cold coronavirus spike proteins. The Adaptive Biotechnologies TCR-sequencing kit was used to sequence samples from three pre-COVID donors and the naive versus memory experiments, while other data came from Illumina-based sequencing. For other donors in the study, expansion assays were sequenced with a different, Illumina-based TCR-beta assay.

What the authors observed across the whole study: Crossreactivity analysis centred on spike protein, so crossreactivity against other viral proteins was not assessed. Because no donor provided both pre-pandemic and post-infection samples, tracing the source of pre-existing responses was limited. The study was limited by small numbers of patients and tested TCRs. About 65% of donors had memory CD4+ clonotypes that crossrecognized SARS-CoV-2 and at least one common cold coronavirus spike. Naive versus memory sequencing indicated the assay detects memory recall responses rather than primary responses primed during culture. Compared with monoreactive clones, crossreactive clones had significantly weaker SARS-CoV-2-driven expansion, a result consistent with antigenic imprinting.

CDR3 length: 15 amino acids, cysteine to phenylalanine. Just CDR3 DNA is preserved here, 45 bases in frame from base 1. Germline trimming amounts to 1 base on V and 4 bases on J, with 6 as the count of junction bases outside the gene matches. Taken from the germline V gene, the CDR1 and CDR2 loops are MDHEN and SYDVKM. CD4+ T cells from unexposed donors were collected before the COVID-19 pandemic (2011-2018). To separate naive from memory CD4+ T cells, cryopreserved PBMCs first underwent CD4 enrichment and then EasySep naive CD4+ T cell enrichment. Leukapheresis product for the unexposed donors was purchased commercially. PBMCs were isolated from leukapheresis product or whole blood by Ficoll-Paque PLUS gradient centrifugation. PBMCs were either cryopreserved at -140 degrees C or used fresh in the expansion assay. The QIAamp Micro DNA Kit was used to extract genomic DNA from the CD4+ T cells. Deep-resolution immunoSEQ TCR-beta sequencing was performed on DNA from uncultured naive and memory CD4+ T cells. As for how the authors treated the data: During preprocessing, nonproductive sequences were removed, along with CDR3s that did not begin with C, did not end with F or W, or were shorter than 7 amino acids. Cultured and uncultured naive and memory CD4+ repertoires were searched for previously identified spike- and CEF-reactive CDR3s. CDR3 homology was quantified as pairwise Levenshtein distance, calculated with the stringdist R package after three terminal residues were trimmed from each end. TCRdb limited this immuneACCESS table to in-frame rearrangements with V and J called. A share of clones is missing; checked studies link under half to unresolved V genes, and the rest is unexplained. That table furnishes V, J and clone size, whereas the DNA furnished D and trimming. The sample table lists about 64,000 clones, about 95% of them with a count of one. The top ten constitute around 0.14% of the sample.

To note about this clone: Its binding antigen is unknown. No clone much larger than this one lies a single base away; base qualities are absent.

The TCR sequence derives from a human donor in good health. Sequencing used naive CD4+ T cells from PBMCs. The cell subset or site label, as the study defines it: naive CD4+ T cells isolated by negative enrichment. The chain couples TRBV28 to TRBJ2-7, and 8 junction bases match TRBD2. The DNA sequence reads TGTGCCAGCAGTTTATCAGGCGGGAGGAGGTACGAGCAGTACTTC. The translation is CASSLSGGRRYEQYF.